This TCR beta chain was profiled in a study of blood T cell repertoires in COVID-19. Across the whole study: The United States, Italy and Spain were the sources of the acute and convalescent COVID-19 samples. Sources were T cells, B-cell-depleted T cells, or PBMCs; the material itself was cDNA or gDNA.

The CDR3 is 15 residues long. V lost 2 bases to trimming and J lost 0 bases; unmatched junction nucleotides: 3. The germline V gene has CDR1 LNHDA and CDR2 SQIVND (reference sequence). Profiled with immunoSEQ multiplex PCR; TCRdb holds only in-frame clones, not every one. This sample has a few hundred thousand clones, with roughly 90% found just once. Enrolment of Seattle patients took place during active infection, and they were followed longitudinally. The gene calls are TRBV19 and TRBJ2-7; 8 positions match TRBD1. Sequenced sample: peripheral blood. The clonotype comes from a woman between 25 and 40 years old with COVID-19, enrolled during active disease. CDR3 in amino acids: CASSIWTGRSYEQYF. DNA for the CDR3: TGTGCCAGTAGTATATGGACAGGGCGCTCCTACGAGCAGTACTTC.